This T cell receptor (beta chain) comes out of a study of control samples from healthy donors and cancer patients. CDR1 SGHNT and CDR2 YYREEE come from the germline V gene (reference sequence). V lost 4 bases and J lost 2, with 12 bases in between. The CDR3 is 14 amino acids. Assay: immunoSEQ multiplex PCR; the TCRdb copy retains only in-frame clones and omits some. In the table there are approximately 140,000 clones, around 94% of which are singletons. V gene TRBV5-4 combines with J gene TRBJ1-2, with no clear D. The receptor comes from a man aged 40-50 years in good health. The sample taken for sequencing was blood. The CDR3, as DNA: TGTGCCAGCAGCGAGTCGAGAGTCAACTATGGCTACACCTTC. This encodes CASSESRVNYGYTF.